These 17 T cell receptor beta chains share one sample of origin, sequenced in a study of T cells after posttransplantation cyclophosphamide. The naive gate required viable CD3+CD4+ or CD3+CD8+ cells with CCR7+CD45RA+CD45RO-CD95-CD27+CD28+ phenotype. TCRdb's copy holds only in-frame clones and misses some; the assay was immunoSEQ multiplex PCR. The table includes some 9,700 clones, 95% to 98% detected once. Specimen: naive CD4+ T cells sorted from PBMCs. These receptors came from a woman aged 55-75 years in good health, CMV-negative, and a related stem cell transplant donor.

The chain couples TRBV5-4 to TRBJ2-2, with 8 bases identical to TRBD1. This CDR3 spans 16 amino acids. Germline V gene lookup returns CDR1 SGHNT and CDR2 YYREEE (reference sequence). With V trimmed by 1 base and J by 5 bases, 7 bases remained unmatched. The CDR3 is CASSLSQGALTGELFF. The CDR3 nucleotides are TGTGCCAGCAGCTTGTCGCAGGGGGCGCTGACCGGGGAGCTGTTTTTT.

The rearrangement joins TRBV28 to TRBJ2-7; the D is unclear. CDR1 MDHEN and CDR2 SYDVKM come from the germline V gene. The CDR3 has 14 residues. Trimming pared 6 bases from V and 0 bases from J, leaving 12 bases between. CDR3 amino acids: CASSNQRSSYEQYV. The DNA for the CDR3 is TGTGCCAGCAGCAATCAAAGGAGCTCCTACGAGCAGTACGTC.

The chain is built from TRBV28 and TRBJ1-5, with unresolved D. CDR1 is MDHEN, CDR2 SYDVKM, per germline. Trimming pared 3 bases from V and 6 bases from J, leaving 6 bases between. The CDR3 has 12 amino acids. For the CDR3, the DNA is TGTGCCAGCAGTTTGCGGATTCAGCCCCAGCATTTT. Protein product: CASSLRIQPQHF.

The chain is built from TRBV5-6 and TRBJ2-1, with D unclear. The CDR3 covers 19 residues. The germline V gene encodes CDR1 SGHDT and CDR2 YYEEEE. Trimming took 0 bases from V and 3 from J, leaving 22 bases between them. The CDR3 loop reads CASSLDTNRRPAIYNEQFF. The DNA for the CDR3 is TGTGCCAGCAGCTTGGATACCAACAGACGCCCGGCTATCTACAATGAGCAGTTCTTC. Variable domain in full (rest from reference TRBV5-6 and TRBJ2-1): DAGVTQSPTHLIKTRGQQVTLRCSPKSGHDTVSWYQQALGQGPQFIFQYYEEEERQRGNFPDRFSGHQFPNYSSELNVNALLLGDSALYLCASSLDTNRRPAIYNEQFFGPGTRLTVL.

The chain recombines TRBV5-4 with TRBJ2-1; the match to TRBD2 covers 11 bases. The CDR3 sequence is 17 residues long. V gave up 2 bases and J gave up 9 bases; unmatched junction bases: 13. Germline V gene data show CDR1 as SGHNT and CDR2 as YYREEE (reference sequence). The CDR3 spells CASSLLLVAGGLGEQFF. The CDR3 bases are TGTGCCAGCAGCTTACTCCTAGTAGCGGGAGGGCTGGGTGAGCAGTTCTTC. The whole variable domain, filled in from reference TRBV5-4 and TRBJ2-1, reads ETGVTQSPTHLIKTRGQQVTLRCSSQSGHNTVSWYQQALGQGPQFIFQYYREEENGRGNFPPRFSGLQFPNYSSELNVNALELDDSALYLCASSLLLVAGGLGEQFFGPGTRLTVL.

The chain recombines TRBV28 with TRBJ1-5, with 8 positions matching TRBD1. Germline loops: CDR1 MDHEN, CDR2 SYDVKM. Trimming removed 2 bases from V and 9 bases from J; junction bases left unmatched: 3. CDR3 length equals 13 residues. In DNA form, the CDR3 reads TGTGCCAGCAGTTTACGGACAGGGAGGCCCCAGCATTTT. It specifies CASSLRTGRPQHF.

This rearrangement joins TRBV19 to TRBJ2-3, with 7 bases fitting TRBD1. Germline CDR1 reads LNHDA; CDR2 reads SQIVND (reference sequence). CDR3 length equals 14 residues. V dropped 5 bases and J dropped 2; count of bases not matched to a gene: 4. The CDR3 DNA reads TGTGCCAGTAGTTGGACAGGACTCACAGATACGCAGTATTTT. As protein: CASSWTGLTDTQYF.

This CDR3 is CASQPGLAAYEQYF. CDR3 DNA sequence: TGTGCCAGTCAGCCGGGACTAGCGGCCTACGAGCAGTACTTC. The J gene is TRBJ2-7, the V gene TRBV11-1, with 11 positions matching TRBD2. V dropped 9 bases and J dropped 2; count of bases not matched to a gene: 6. The CDR3 has 14 residues. Per germline, CDR1 SGHAT and CDR2 FQDESV (reference sequence). Full variable domain (missing parts from reference TRBV11-1 and TRBJ2-7): EAEVAQSPRYKITEKSQAVAFWCDPISGHATLYWYRQILGQGPELLVQFQDESVVDDSQLPKDRFSAERLKGVDSTLKIQPAELGDSAMYLCASQPGLAAYEQYFGPGTRLTVT.

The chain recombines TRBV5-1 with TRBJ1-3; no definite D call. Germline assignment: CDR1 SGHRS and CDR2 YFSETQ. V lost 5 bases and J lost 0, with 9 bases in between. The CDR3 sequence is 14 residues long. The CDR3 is CASRAEPSGNTIYF. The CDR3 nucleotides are TGCGCCAGCAGGGCAGAACCCTCTGGAAACACCATATATTTT.

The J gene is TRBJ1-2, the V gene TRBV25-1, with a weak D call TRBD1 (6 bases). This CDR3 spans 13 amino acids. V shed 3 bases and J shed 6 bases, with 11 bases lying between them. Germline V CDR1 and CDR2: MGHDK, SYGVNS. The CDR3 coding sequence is TGTGCCAGCAGTGACTGGGGGCGGAATGGCTACACCTTC. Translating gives CASSDWGRNGYTF.

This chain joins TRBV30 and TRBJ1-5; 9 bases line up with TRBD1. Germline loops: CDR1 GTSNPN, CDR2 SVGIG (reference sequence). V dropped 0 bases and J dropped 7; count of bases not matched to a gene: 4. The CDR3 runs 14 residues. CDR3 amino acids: CAWSVRTGGQPQHF. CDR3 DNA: TGTGCCTGGAGTGTACGAACAGGGGGCCAGCCCCAGCATTTT.

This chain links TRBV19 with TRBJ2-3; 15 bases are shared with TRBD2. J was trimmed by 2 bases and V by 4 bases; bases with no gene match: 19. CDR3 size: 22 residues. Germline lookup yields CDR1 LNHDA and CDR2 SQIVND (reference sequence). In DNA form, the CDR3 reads TGTGCCAGTAGTACGCCCTACTCCGGGACTAGCGGGAGGAAGTGGGACACAGATACGCAGTATTTT. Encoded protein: CASSTPYSGTSGRKWDTDTQYF.

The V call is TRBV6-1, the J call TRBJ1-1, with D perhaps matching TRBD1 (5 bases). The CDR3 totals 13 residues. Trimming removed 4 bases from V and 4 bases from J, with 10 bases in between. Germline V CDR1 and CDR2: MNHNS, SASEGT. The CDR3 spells CASSAGRATEAFF. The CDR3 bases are TGTGCCAGCAGTGCGGGCAGGGCCACTGAAGCTTTCTTT.

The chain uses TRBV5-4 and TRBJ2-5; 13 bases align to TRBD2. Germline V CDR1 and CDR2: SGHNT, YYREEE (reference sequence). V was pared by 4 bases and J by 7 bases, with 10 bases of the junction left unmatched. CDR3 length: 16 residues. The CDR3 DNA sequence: TGTGCCAGCAGCCCAGGACTAGCGGGAGTAATAGGGACCCAGTACTTC. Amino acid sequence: CASSPGLAGVIGTQYF.

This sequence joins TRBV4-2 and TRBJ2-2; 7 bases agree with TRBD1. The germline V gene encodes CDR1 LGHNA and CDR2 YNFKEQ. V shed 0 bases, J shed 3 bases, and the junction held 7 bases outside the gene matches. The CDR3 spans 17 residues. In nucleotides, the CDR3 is TGTGCCAGCAGCCAAGACCCCCCACAGGGGTACACCGGGGAGCTGTTTTTT. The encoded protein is CASSQDPPQGYTGELFF.

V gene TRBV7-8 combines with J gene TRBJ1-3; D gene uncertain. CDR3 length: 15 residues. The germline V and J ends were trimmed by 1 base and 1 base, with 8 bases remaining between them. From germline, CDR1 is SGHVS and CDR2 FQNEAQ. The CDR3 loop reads CASSLGGPSGNTIYF. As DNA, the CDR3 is TGTGCCAGCAGCTTAGGAGGCCCTTCTGGAAACACCATATATTTT.

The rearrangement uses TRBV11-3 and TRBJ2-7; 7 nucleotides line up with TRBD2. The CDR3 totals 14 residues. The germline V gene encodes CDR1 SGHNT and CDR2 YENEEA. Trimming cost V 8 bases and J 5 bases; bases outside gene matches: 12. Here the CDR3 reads CASSPPRGTNEQYF. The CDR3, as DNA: TGTGCCAGCTCACCCCCCCGGGGGACTAACGAGCAGTACTTC.